One sample yielded the 23 T cell receptor beta chains listed below, sequenced in a study of T-cell reconstitution after alpha-beta-depleted transplantation in children. For TCRbeta, the library was prepared with unique molecular identifiers. TCRdb re-called the PCR reads with MiXCR, one entry per CDR3 protein. The sample holds about 540,000 distinct CDR3 sequences, around 16% seen once. This sample comprised PBMCs from the stem cell graft donor, obtained from the stem cell graft. Receptors originate from a human donor who donated a stem cell graft to a child with acute lymphoblastic leukemia.

This clonotype was detected only a few times. The rearrangement links TRBV12-3 or TRBV12-4 to TRBJ1-2; a possible D gene is TRBD1 (5 bases). CDR3 length: 14 amino acids. Trimming left V 7 bases short and J 0 bases short, with 12 bases between. CDR3 protein: CASTQGRPNYGYTF. The CDR3 coding sequence is TGTGCCAGCACCCAGGGACGGCCTAACTATGGCTACACCTTC.

This clonotype has just a few counts. V and J are TRBV5-1 and TRBJ1-5, with D possibly TRBD1 on 5 matching bases. Trimming stripped 3 bases from V and 3 bases from J, with 10 bases between. CDR3 size: 14 residues. The germline V gene has CDR1 SGHRS and CDR2 YFSETQ. The CDR3 DNA follows: TGCGCCAGCAGCTACGGGGGGAACAATCAGCCCCAGCATTTT. Protein product: CASSYGGNNQPQHF.

This chain joins TRBV7-9 and TRBJ2-1, with TRBD2 identical over 8 bases. The CDR3 contains 17 residues. The trim removed 5 bases at V and 6 bases at J, leaving 15 bases unmatched. Germline V gene sequence: CDR1 SEHNR, CDR2 FQNEAQ (reference sequence). The CDR3 sequence: CASSRYKKRELGNEQFF. CDR3 coding DNA: TGTGCCAGCAGCCGTTACAAAAAGCGGGAGCTCGGCAATGAGCAGTTCTTC.

The chain combines TRBV7-3 with TRBJ1-2; D gene ambiguous. V shed 4 bases and J shed 7 bases, with 10 bases lying between them. The germline V gene encodes CDR1 SGHTA and CDR2 FQGTGA. The CDR3 is 12 amino acids. The CDR3 bases are TGTGCCAGCAGCTCCGGGGTCGGTGGCTACACCTTC. Its translation is CASSSGVGGYTF.

This chain connects TRBV7-9 to TRBJ1-5; 10 bases map to TRBD1. The CDR3 consists of 15 residues. Trimming at V came to 4 bases and at J to 7 bases, leaving 7 bases not matched to a gene. Looked up from germline, CDR1 is SEHNR and CDR2 is FQNEAQ (reference sequence). The CDR3, as DNA: TGTGCCAGCAGCTCGACAGGGGGCCAGGGCCAGCCCCAGCATTTT. Its translation: CASSSTGGQGQPQHF.

The chain couples TRBV11-1 to TRBJ2-1; D call uncertain. This CDR3 comprises 14 residues. Deletions cut 0 bases from V and 4 bases from J, with 7 bases between. Germline lookup yields CDR1 SGHAT and CDR2 FQDESV (reference sequence). The CDR3 here is CASSLAGIYNEQFF. Written as DNA, the CDR3 is TGTGCCAGCAGCTTAGCGGGTATTTACAATGAGCAGTTCTTC. The full variable domain, its missing parts supplied by reference TRBV11-1 and TRBJ2-1, is EAEVAQSPRYKITEKSQAVAFWCDPISGHATLYWYRQILGQGPELLVQFQDESVVDDSQLPKDRFSAERLKGVDSTLKIQPAELGDSAMYLCASSLAGIYNEQFFGPGTRLTVL.

This clonotype came up a few times. The CDR3, as DNA: TGCGCCAGCAGCCAAGATTCGAAGGAAACCTCCTACGAGCAGTACTTC. It codes for CASSQDSKETSYEQYF. The chain has TRBV4-1 and TRBJ2-7; no definite D call. Germline V gives CDR1 MGHRA, CDR2 YSYEKL. The CDR3 length is 16 residues. V was cut by 0 bases and J by 0 bases, with 12 bases left in between.

The rearrangement links TRBV20-1 to TRBJ2-7; D gene ambiguous. The CDR3 has 15 amino acids. The V end lost 5 bases, the J end lost 2 bases, and 19 bases lay between the germline ends. Germline values: CDR1 DFQATT, CDR2 SNEGSKA (reference sequence). The CDR3 DNA reads TGCAGTGCTGGACGAGTATCGACACGGGCCTACGAGCAGTACTTC. As protein: CSAGRVSTRAYEQYF.

The CDR3 bases are TGTGCCAGCAGCTTAGATAGGCGGGCCGAGCAGTACTTC. Its translation: CASSLDRRAEQYF. The chain is built from TRBV13 and TRBJ2-7; the D gene is possibly TRBD2 (5 bases). The CDR3 is 13 amino acids. V gave up 1 base and J gave up 6 bases, with 10 bases separating them. Germline lookup yields CDR1 PRHDT and CDR2 FYEKMQ (reference sequence).

The rearrangement links TRBV5-1 to TRBJ1-1, with D possibly TRBD1 on 5 matching bases. The CDR3 extends over 18 amino acids. Looked up from germline, CDR1 is SGHRS and CDR2 is YFSETQ. V lost 4 bases and J lost 1, with 23 bases in between. The CDR3 here is CASSDGREVRGGNTEAFF. The CDR3 DNA sequence: TGCGCCAGCAGCGATGGTCGAGAAGTTCGGGGGGGGAACACTGAAGCTTTCTTT.

The chain couples TRBV5-5 to TRBJ2-7; D call uncertain. Germline V gene lookup returns CDR1 SGHKS and CDR2 YYEKEE (reference sequence). V lost 2 bases, J lost 6 bases, and 12 bases lay in between. The CDR3 runs to 13 residues. Here the CDR3 DNA reads TGTGCCAGCAGCTTTGGGCTAGAGGCCGAGCAGTACTTC. Its protein is CASSFGLEAEQYF.

The chain carries TRBV20-1 and TRBJ2-1; D is unclear. This CDR3 contains 11 residues. V shed 5 bases and J shed 6 bases, with 8 bases lying between them. Germline lookup yields CDR1 DFQATT and CDR2 SNEGSKA (reference sequence). The CDR3 region has the DNA TGCAGTGCTTCCCGATCCAATGAGCAGTTCTTC. Translating it yields CSASRSNEQFF.

This clonotype has a handful of counts. This chain links TRBV12-3 or TRBV12-4 with TRBJ1-4; D is ambiguous. The CDR3 loop spans 14 amino acids. Trimming removed 5 bases from V and 7 bases from J, with 14 bases in between. The CDR3 DNA reads TGTGCCAGCAGTCCCTCTCGTGTGGGTGAAAAACTGTTTTTT. This translates into CASSPSRVGEKLFF.

This clonotype was seen only a few times. The rearrangement joins TRBV20-1 to TRBJ2-1; TRBD2 aligns across 11 bases. The CDR3 covers 15 residues. The ends lost 3 bases at V and 5 bases at J; junction bases unmatched: 6. The V gene's germline CDR1 is DFQATT and CDR2 SNEGSKA (reference sequence). For the CDR3, the DNA is TGCAGTGCTAGCAGTAGCGGGAGGGTAGACAATGAGCAGTTCTTC. Translation: CSASSSGRVDNEQFF.

The chain recombines TRBV9 with TRBJ2-2; 8 bases fit TRBD2. Germline V lookup: CDR1 SGDLS, CDR2 YYNGEE. The CDR3 spans 13 residues. The ends lost 7 bases at V and 6 bases at J; junction bases unmatched: 5. The CDR3 DNA reads as TGTGCCAGCGGGACGGGAGGGGCCGGGGAGCTGTTTTTT. This encodes CASGTGGAGELFF. Using reference TRBV9 and TRBJ2-2 for the parts outside the CDR3, the full variable domain is DSGVTQTPKHLITATGQRVTLRCSPRSGDLSVYWYQQSLDQGLQFLIQYYNGEERAKGNILERFSAQQFPDLHSELNLSSLELGDSALYFCASGTGGAGELFFGEGSRLTVL.

This chain links TRBV7-9 with TRBJ2-1, with 9 nucleotides matching TRBD2. The ends lost 5 bases at V and 5 bases at J; junction bases unmatched: 7. Germline V lookup: CDR1 SEHNR, CDR2 FQNEAQ (reference sequence). The CDR3 sequence is 15 residues long. The CDR3 DNA reads as TGTGCCAGCAGCCCTCCGGGACTAGCTAACAATGAGCAGTTCTTC. This encodes CASSPPGLANNEQFF.

This clonotype was observed a handful of times. This chain connects TRBV20-1 to TRBJ2-1; D ambiguous. The CDR3 runs 13 residues. CDR1 is DFQATT and CDR2 is SNEGSKA in the germline V gene (reference sequence). Trimming removed 4 bases at V and 3 bases at J, with 10 bases between. The chain's CDR3 is CSATSSVYNEQFF. The CDR3 coding sequence is TGCAGTGCTACGAGCAGCGTCTACAATGAGCAGTTCTTC.

The V and J genes are TRBV6-1 and TRBJ2-1, with 7 nucleotides matching TRBD2. Germline V lookup: CDR1 MNHNS, CDR2 SASEGT. The CDR3 length is 15 residues. V was clipped by 3 bases and J by 5 bases; unmatched bases: 7. The CDR3 is CASSEWLAENNEQFF. DNA for the CDR3: TGTGCCAGCAGTGAGTGGCTAGCGGAGAACAATGAGCAGTTCTTC.

The chain couples TRBV12-3 or TRBV12-4 to TRBJ1-3, with unresolved D. Trimming cost V 6 bases and J 0 bases, with 15 bases left between them. CDR3 length: 16 residues. Here the CDR3 DNA reads TGTGCCAGCAGACTTACAACGGTTCTCTCTGGAAACACCATATATTTT. Encoded protein: CASRLTTVLSGNTIYF.

The V gene is TRBV4-1, the J gene TRBJ2-7; 11 bases match TRBD1. The CDR3 totals 15 residues. With V trimmed by 2 bases and J by 3 bases, 3 bases remained unmatched. Germline CDR1 reads MGHRA; CDR2 reads YSYEKL. In nucleotides, the CDR3 is TGCGCCAGCAGCCAACCGGGACAGGGGGACTACGAGCAGTACTTC. Encoded protein: CASSQPGQGDYEQYF.

The CDR3 DNA sequence: TGCGCCAGCAGCCATGGACAGGGCTCCTACGAGCAGTACTTC. This gives the protein CASSHGQGSYEQYF. The chain combines TRBV4-1 with TRBJ2-7, with TRBD1 identical over 8 bases. Trimming removed 3 bases from V and 0 bases from J; junction bases left unmatched: 1. This CDR3 has 14 amino acids. Per the germline V gene, CDR1 is MGHRA and CDR2 is YSYEKL.

This clonotype was counted only a few times. The rearrangement uses TRBV12-3 or TRBV12-4 and TRBJ2-3; D unclear. The CDR3 is made up of 13 amino acids. V shed 3 bases and J shed 5 bases, with 9 bases lying between them. CDR3 sequence (DNA): TGTGCCAGCAGTTTCCGAATAAGAGATACGCAGTATTTT. It yields the protein CASSFRIRDTQYF.

The genes are TRBV21-1 and TRBJ2-1. TRBV21-1 is a recognized pseudogene. This CDR3 contains 12 residues. The CDR3, as DNA: TGTGCCAGCAGCAATGGTGACAATGAGCAGTTCTTC. Its translation is CASSNGDNEQFF.